Given below is one TCR beta chain in context. Its cognate antigen is unknown. These data originate in a study of OX40 agonist ivuxolimab in advanced cancers. Overall study context: The study gave patients intravenous ivuxolimab at 0.01 to 10 mg/kg every 2 weeks. Two patients with cutaneous melanoma and one with hepatocellular carcinoma, three in total, showed partial responses. Overall study findings and caveats: Doses of 0.1 to 3.0 mg/kg were accompanied by clonal expansion of CD4+ and CD8+ blood T cells by week 6.

CDR1 is ENHRY and CDR2 is SYGVKD in the germline V gene. The CDR3 has 17 amino acids. V gave up 2 bases and J gave up 0 bases; unmatched junction bases: 6. TCRdb's table, derived via immunoSEQ multiplex PCR, lists solely in-frame clones and lacks some. The table lists approximately 47,000 clones, almost 90% of them singletons, with 6.5% to 9% in the top ten. The TCR comes from an adult with an advanced solid tumor such as melanoma, head and neck, liver or kidney cancer. This chain links TRBV10-3 with TRBJ2-3; TRBD2 matches 9 bases. Material: CD4+ or CD8+ T cells sorted from blood, obtained in a trial of the OX40 agonist ivuxolimab. CDR3 protein: CAISEPKTSGSTDTQYF. In nucleotides, the CDR3 is TGTGCCATCAGTGAGCCGAAGACTAGCGGTAGCACAGATACGCAGTATTTT.